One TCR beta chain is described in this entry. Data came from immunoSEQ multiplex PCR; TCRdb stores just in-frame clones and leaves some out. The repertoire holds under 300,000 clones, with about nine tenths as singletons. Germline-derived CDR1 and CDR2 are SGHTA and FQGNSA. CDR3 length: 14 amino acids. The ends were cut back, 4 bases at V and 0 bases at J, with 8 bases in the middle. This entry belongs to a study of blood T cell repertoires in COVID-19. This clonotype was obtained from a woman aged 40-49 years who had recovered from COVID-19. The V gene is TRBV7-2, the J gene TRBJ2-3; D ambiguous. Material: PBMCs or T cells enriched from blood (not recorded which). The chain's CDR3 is CASSSRVSTDTQYF. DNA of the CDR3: TGTGCCAGCAGCTCACGGGTTAGCACAGATACGCAGTATTTT.